Listed here is a single T cell receptor beta chain. Its antigen is still unknown. Only CD45RO-negative cells positively selected for CCR7 counted as naive CD8 cells, so terminally differentiated effector memory CD45RA+ cells were excluded. These data are taken from a study of shared clonotypes between healthy human individuals. Whole-study findings and limits: An expected dependence of interdonor clonotype sharing on sequencing depth was noted.

Germline CDR1 MNHEY, CDR2 SMNVEV (reference sequence). V lost 4 bases to trimming and J lost 13 bases, with 22 bases between them. The CDR3 loop spans 14 amino acids. Method: immunoSEQ multiplex PCR; TCRdb's copy keeps in-frame clones and lacks some. This table holds about 650,000 clones, around 95% found once. The origin of this receptor is a woman in her twenties or thirties in good health. This chain links TRBV27 with TRBJ2-5; no clear D. The specimen sequenced was naive CD8+ T cells sorted from blood. For the CDR3, the DNA is TGTGCCAGCAGTTCAACTCAAGAACCGGGTGGCTGGTACTTC. This codes for CASSSTQEPGGWYF.